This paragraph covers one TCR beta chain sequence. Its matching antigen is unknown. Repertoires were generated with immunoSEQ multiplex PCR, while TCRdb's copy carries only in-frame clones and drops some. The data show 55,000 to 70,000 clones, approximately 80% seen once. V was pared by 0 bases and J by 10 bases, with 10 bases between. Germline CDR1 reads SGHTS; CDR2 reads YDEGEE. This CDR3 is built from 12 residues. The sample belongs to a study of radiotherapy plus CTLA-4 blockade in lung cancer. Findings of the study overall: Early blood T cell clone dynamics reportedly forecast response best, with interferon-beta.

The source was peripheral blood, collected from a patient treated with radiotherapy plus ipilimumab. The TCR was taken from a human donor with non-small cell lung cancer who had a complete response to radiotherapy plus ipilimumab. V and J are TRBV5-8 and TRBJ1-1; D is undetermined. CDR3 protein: CASSLVWSGAFF. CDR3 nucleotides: TGTGCCAGCAGCTTGGTTTGGTCCGGAGCTTTCTTT.